The clone carrying this T cell receptor beta chain came up a few times. The antigen is undetermined. The data stem from a study of cytomegalovirus exposure and HLA in healthy donors. Findings of the study overall: In a later analysis, a genetic analysis reported fewer productive-TCR N-insertions in an Asian-associated ancestry cluster than the cohort average.

Germline V lookup: CDR1 MDHEN, CDR2 SYDVKM. J lost 0 bases, V lost 6 bases, and 7 bases had no gene match. The CDR3 is 18 residues long. PCR involved 60 Vbeta and 13 Jbeta primers. Produced via immunoSEQ multiplex PCR; TCRdb's table is partial and in-frame only. The sample carries approximately 70,000 clones, approximately 63% recorded once. This TCR derives from a woman aged 50 to 60 in good health and CMV-seropositive. Sequenced material: PBMCs. The gene calls are TRBV28 and TRBJ2-6, with TRBD2 identical over 11 bases. CDR3 DNA: TGTGCCAGCAGACTAGCGGGAGCCCCCAACTCTGGGGCCAACGTCCTGACTTTC. It translates to CASRLAGAPNSGANVLTF.